Listed below are T cell receptor beta chains from one sample, sequenced in a study of CD8+ T cells in alopecia areata. TCRdb's table, derived via immunoSEQ multiplex PCR, lists solely in-frame clones and lacks some. Of around 150,000 clones in the sample, around three fifths were seen once. This material consisted of CD4+ T cells sorted from blood, taken at week 24, from a patient treated with tofacitinib. The receptor set was obtained from a human donor with alopecia areata. The CDR3 runs from the conserved cysteine through the conserved F or W. The D gene is left open where the match is weak. Not every row has a clone size; where given, it reads once, few, many or a size class.

j_call: TRBJ2-3
clone_size: .
v_call: TRBV15
d_call: .
cdr3_length: 16
cdr3_nt: TGTGCCACCAGCAGAGGTACGCGGGGTACCACAGATACGCAGTATTTT
cdr3_aa: CATSRGTRGTTDTQYF

j_call: TRBJ2-7
clone_size: .
v_call: TRBV6-5
d_call: .
cdr3_length: 15
cdr3_nt: TGTGCCAGCAGTTACGACGTTCGGCAGGCCTACGAGCAGTACTTC
cdr3_aa: CASSYDVRQAYEQYF

j_call: TRBJ2-7
clone_size: few
v_call: TRBV6-5
d_call: TRBD1
cdr3_length: 14
cdr3_nt: TGTGCCAGCAGTCACGACAGGGGGCTAGGCGAGCAGTACTTC
cdr3_aa: CASSHDRGLGEQYF

j_call: TRBJ2-1
clone_size: once
v_call: TRBV5-1
d_call: .
cdr3_length: 21
cdr3_nt: TGCGCCAGCAGCCAACCACGATTAAACTCTCTGACGGCTTTCTCCTACAATGAGCAGTTCTTC
cdr3_aa: CASSQPRLNSLTAFSYNEQFF

j_call: TRBJ2-2
clone_size: .
v_call: TRBV6-5
d_call: TRBD1
cdr3_length: 14
cdr3_nt: TGTGCCAGCAGTTACGACAGGGCCACCGGGGAGCTGTTTTTT
cdr3_aa: CASSYDRATGELFF

j_call: TRBJ1-1
clone_size: .
v_call: TRBV9
d_call: .
cdr3_length: 13
cdr3_nt: TGTGCCAGCAGCGTAGGCAGGAACACTGAAGCTTTCTTT
cdr3_aa: CASSVGRNTEAFF

j_call: TRBJ1-2
clone_size: .
v_call: TRBV6-5
d_call: .
cdr3_length: 14
cdr3_nt: TGTGCCAGCAGTTCGGGACGGACGAACTATGGCTACACCTTC
cdr3_aa: CASSSGRTNYGYTF

j_call: TRBJ2-6
clone_size: .
v_call: TRBV7-8
d_call: TRBD1
cdr3_length: 21
cdr3_nt: TGTGCCAGCAGCTTACGGCCTGGATTCGGGACAGGTTACTCTGGGGCCAACGTCCTGACTTTC
cdr3_aa: CASSLRPGFGTGYSGANVLTF

j_call: TRBJ1-2
clone_size: .
v_call: TRBV30
d_call: .
cdr3_length: 13
cdr3_nt: TGTGCCTGGAATCAGGGAACTAACTATGGCTACACCTTC
cdr3_aa: CAWNQGTNYGYTF

j_call: TRBJ2-3
clone_size: .
v_call: TRBV4-2
d_call: TRBD1
cdr3_length: 13
cdr3_nt: TGTGCCACTGGGGACAGTTGGACAGATACGCAGTATTTT
cdr3_aa: CATGDSWTDTQYF

j_call: TRBJ2-3
clone_size: .
v_call: TRBV29-1
d_call: TRBD2
cdr3_length: 12
cdr3_nt: TGCAGCGTTGTGGCTAGCGGAGATACGCAGTATTTT
cdr3_aa: CSVVASGDTQYF

j_call: TRBJ1-2
clone_size: .
v_call: TRBV2
d_call: .
cdr3_length: 15
cdr3_nt: TGTGCCAGCAGGCCCTCGGCAGGAACCAGGGGTGGCTACACCTTC
cdr3_aa: CASRPSAGTRGGYTF

j_call: TRBJ1-2
clone_size: once
v_call: TRBV2
d_call: .
cdr3_length: 12
cdr3_nt: TGTGCCACCCGGGACGGGAGCTATGGCTACACCTTC
cdr3_aa: CATRDGSYGYTF

j_call: TRBJ1-5
clone_size: .
v_call: TRBV7-9
d_call: TRBD1
cdr3_length: 13
cdr3_nt: TGTGCCAGCAGCGGACAGGCCAATCAGCCCCAGCATTTT
cdr3_aa: CASSGQANQPQHF

j_call: TRBJ2-1
clone_size: .
v_call: TRBV9
d_call: .
cdr3_length: 15
cdr3_nt: TGTGCCAGCAGCCTTACCTTCCTTGGGGGGCGAGAGCAGTTCTTC
cdr3_aa: CASSLTFLGGREQFF

j_call: TRBJ1-6
clone_size: .
v_call: TRBV2
d_call: TRBD1
cdr3_length: 17
cdr3_nt: TGTGCCAGCAGTGAAACTACGGGGGGACAGTTTTATTCACCCCTCCACTTT
cdr3_aa: CASSETTGGQFYSPLHF

j_call: TRBJ1-1
clone_size: .
v_call: TRBV30
d_call: .
cdr3_length: 15
cdr3_nt: TGTGCCTGGACCCCCCTAGGAGAGGTCGGCGCTGAAGCTTTCTTT
cdr3_aa: CAWTPLGEVGAEAFF

j_call: TRBJ1-2
clone_size: .
v_call: TRBV29-1
d_call: TRBD1
cdr3_length: 12
cdr3_nt: TGCAGCGCCAAGGACAGGGCGGGTGGCTACACCTTC
cdr3_aa: CSAKDRAGGYTF

j_call: TRBJ1-2
clone_size: .
v_call: TRBV29-1
d_call: .
cdr3_length: 14
cdr3_nt: TGCAGCGGCCGCCTTGGGGGGGGCTCCTATGGCTACACCTTC
cdr3_aa: CSGRLGGGSYGYTF

j_call: TRBJ1-5
clone_size: few
v_call: TRBV30
d_call: TRBD1
cdr3_length: 15
cdr3_nt: TGTGCCTGGAGTGTAGGGGGTACAGGGGATCAGCCCCAGCATTTT
cdr3_aa: CAWSVGGTGDQPQHF

j_call: TRBJ1-1
clone_size: .
v_call: TRBV30
d_call: .
cdr3_length: 13
cdr3_nt: TGTGCCTGGAGTGGCGGGGGAGACACTGAAGCTTTCTTT
cdr3_aa: CAWSGGGDTEAFF

j_call: TRBJ1-2
clone_size: .
v_call: TRBV27
d_call: TRBD1
cdr3_length: 12
cdr3_nt: TGTGCCAGCAGTCAGGGGGGCTATGGCTACACCTTC
cdr3_aa: CASSQGGYGYTF